This T cell receptor (beta chain) was documented in a study of beta chain features in type 1 diabetes (dated by TCRdb to 2016 to 2019). General notes on the study: Mean age, gender distribution, total cell number and subset yield did not differ between patients and healthy donors. Regulatory and stem cell-like memory subsets were obtained from only 8 patients and about eight healthy donors, while naive and central memory subsets were obtained from all 28 donors. A total of over 95,000,000 sorted cells were examined across all samples, and RNA yield correlated strongly with the number of cells per subset. In the study, recently diagnosed type 1 diabetes patients and matched healthy donors were compared on the TCRB repertoires of their sorted circulating CD4+ T cell subsets.

Worth noting for this clone: Its specific antigen is unknown. No much larger clonotype is one base removed from it; base qualities were not supplied.

The CDR3 sequence holds 13 residues, the cysteine and phenylalanine included. This entry keeps only the CDR3 DNA: 39 bases, framed from base 1. CDR1 and CDR2 (SQVTM, ANQGSEA) derive from the germline V gene. The germline ends are 12 bases apart after V is trimmed by 6 bases and J by 1 base. A single peripheral blood draw of approximately 110 mL on average was collected from each donor into heparinised tubes. A BD FACSAria II was used to sort naive, central memory, regulatory and stem cell-like memory CD4+ T cells with a panel that included CD45RO, CCR7, CD25, CD127, CD95 and CD27. Purity was above 95% for every sorted population. Right away, PBMCs were isolated by Lymphoprep density gradient centrifugation and were stained directly, with no culture step. To minimize batch effects, samples were stained and sorted in pairs, one healthy donor with one patient per experiment. The entire isolated RNA was reverse transcribed using the High Capacity cDNA Reverse Transcription Kit, and thus expressed TCRB transcripts were sequenced. Naive, central memory and regulatory T cell samples underwent deep immunoSEQ sequencing, averaging about 3.57 million total reads per sample. Sorted cells were lysed in RLT buffer, and RNA was extracted using DNase-treated RNeasy Micro or Mini kits according to cell number. To prevent cross-contamination, each cell subset was processed individually, whereas patient and healthy donor samples were processed jointly. The immunoSEQ multiplex PCR was used to amplify TCRB sequences from cDNA, yielding 87-bp fragments that span the CDR3 region. Sequencing of the amplicons was done on the Illumina HiSeq platform. The authors' pipeline ran thus. Synthetic template baselines were used to correct PCR bias computationally, reads within Hamming distance 2 were collapsed, and singletons that could not be merged were discarded. Reads were aligned to IMGT to assign V, D and J genes, CDR3 length, and insertions or deletions at six rearrangement sites. Within each subset, clonotype counts were normalized to sorted cell number, after which true diversity and Gini coefficients were computed with the tcR R package. The overlap coefficient, calculated on TCRB nucleotide sequences, was used to measure repertoire sharing. As a proxy for the pre-selection repertoire, out-of-frame TCRB sequences from naive cells were analyzed. This immuneACCESS table, as held by TCRdb, lists in-frame sequences with V and J called but not all clones. Of the missing ones, under half trace to an unresolved V gene in checked studies; the others have no known cause. V, J and clone size are those of that table, while D and trimming were read from the DNA. The sample profile shows around 400,000 clones; more than 12% of them were found once. Together, the top ten hold about 0.019% of the sample.

Broad study findings and their caveats: PCR may preferentially amplify shorter templates, but because patient and control samples were amplified and corrected together, any resulting skew would affect both groups equally. Because cDNA was sequenced instead of genomic DNA, highly expressing activated cells could be over-represented, though the groups showed no difference in activation or CD3 levels. Type 1 diabetes patients showed a moderate but significant shortening of TCRB CDR3 length in all four CD4+ subsets. Naive, central memory and regulatory TCRB repertoires appeared to be more alike among patients than among healthy donors. Because small numbers of individuals were included in the HLA sub-analyses, any influence of HLA type on TCRB rearrangement was left unresolved. Fewer insertions and more nucleotide deletions at VDJ recombination sites were observed in patients with type 1 diabetes, implying thymic rearrangement abnormalities.

This TCR came from a woman aged 18-35 years in good health. Sequencing was done on a sample of naive CD4+ T cells from blood. The sample's cell subset or site label, decoded: true naive CD4+ T cells. Rearrangement joined TRBV29-1 to TRBJ1-1, and perhaps TRBD1 as D gene, on 6 matching bases. The CDR3 region reads CSVAHRENTEAFF. The DNA reads TGCAGCGTGGCCCACAGGGAGAACACTGAAGCTTTCTTT.